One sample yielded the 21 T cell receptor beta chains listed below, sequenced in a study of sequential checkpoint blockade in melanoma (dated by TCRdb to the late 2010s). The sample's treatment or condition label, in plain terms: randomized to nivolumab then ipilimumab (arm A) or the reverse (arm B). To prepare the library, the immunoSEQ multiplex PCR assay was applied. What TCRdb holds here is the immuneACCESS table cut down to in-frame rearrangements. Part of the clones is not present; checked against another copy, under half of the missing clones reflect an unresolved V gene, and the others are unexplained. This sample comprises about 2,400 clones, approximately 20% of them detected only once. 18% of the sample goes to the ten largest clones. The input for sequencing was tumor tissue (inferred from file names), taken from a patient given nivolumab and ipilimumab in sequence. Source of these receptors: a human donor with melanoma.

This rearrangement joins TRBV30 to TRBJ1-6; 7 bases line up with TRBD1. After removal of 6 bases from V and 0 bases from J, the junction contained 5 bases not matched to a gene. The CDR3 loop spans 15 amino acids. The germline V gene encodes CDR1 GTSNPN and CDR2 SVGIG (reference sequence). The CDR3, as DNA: TGTGCCTGTCGGACAGGCAGCTCCTATAATTCACCCCTCCACTTT. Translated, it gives CACRTGSSYNSPLHF.

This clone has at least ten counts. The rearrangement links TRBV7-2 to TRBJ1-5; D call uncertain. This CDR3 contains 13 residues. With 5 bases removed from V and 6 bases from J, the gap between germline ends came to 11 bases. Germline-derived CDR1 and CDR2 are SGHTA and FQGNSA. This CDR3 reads CASSQTSGQPQHF. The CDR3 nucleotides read TGTGCCAGCAGCCAAACTTCGGGTCAGCCCCAGCATTTT.

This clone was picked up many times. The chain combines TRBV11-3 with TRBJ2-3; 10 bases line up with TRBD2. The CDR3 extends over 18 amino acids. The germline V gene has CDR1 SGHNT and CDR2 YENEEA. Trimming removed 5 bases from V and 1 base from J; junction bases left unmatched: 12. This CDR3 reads CASSLFVFSGGRTDTQYF. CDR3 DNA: TGTGCCAGCAGCCTCTTCGTGTTTAGCGGGGGGCGCACAGATACGCAGTATTTT. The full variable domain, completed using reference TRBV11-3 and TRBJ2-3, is EAGVVQSPRYKIIEKKQPVAFWCNPISGHNTLYWYLQNLGQGPELLIRYENEEAVDDSQLPKDRFSAERLKGVDSTLKIQPAELGDSAVYLCASSLFVFSGGRTDTQYFGPGTRLTVL.

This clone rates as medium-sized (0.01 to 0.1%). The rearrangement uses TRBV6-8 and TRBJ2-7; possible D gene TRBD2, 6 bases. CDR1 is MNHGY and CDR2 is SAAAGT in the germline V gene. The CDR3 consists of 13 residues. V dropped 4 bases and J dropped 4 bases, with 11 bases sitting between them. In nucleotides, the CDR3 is TGTGCCAGCAGTTTATCGGGAGTGTACGAGCAGTACTTC. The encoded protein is CASSLSGVYEQYF.

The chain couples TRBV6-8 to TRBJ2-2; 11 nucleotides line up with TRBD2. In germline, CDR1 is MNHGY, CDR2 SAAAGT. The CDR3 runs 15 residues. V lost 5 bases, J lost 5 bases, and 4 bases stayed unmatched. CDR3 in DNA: TGTGCCAGCAGTCTAGCGGGAGGCGGTACCGGGGAGCTGTTTTTT. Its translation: CASSLAGGGTGELFF.

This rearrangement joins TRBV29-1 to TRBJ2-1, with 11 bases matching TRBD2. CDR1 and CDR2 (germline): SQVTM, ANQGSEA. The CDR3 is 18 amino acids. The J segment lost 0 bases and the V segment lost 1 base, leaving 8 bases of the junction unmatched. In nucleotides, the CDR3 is TGCAGCGTTGAAGGACTAGCGGGGCAAAAGAGCTCCTACAATGAGCAGTTCTTC. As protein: CSVEGLAGQKSSYNEQFF.

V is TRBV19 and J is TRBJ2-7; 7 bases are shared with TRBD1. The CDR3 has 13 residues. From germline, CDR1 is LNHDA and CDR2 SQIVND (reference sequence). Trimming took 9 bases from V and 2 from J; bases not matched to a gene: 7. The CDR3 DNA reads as TGTGCCAGGAGAGGGACAGAAACCTACGAGCAGTACTTC. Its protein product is CARRGTETYEQYF.

CDR3 sequence (DNA): TGCAGCGCCCAAGAAGGGACAGTGAACACTGAAGCTTTCTTT. It translates to CSAQEGTVNTEAFF. The chain is built from TRBV29-1 and TRBJ1-1, with 7 bases matching TRBD1. Germline CDR1 reads SQVTM; CDR2 reads ANQGSEA. This CDR3 is 14 amino acids long. The V segment lost 7 bases and the J segment 0 bases; nucleotides outside the gene matches: 8.

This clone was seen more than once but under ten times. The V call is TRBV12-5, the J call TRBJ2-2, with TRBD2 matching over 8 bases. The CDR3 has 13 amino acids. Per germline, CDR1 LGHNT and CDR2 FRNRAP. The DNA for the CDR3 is TGTGCCAGCAACGGACTAGCTGCCGGGGAGCTGTTTTTT. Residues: CASNGLAAGELFF.

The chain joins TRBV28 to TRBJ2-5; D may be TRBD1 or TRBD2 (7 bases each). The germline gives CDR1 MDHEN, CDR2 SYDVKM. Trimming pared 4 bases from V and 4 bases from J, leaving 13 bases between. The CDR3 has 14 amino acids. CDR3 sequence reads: CASSYPGGGETQYF. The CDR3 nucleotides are TGTGCCAGCAGTTACCCAGGGGGGGGAGAGACCCAGTACTTC.

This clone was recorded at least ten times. CDR3 residues: CASSAGTDDGNTIYF. In nucleotides, the CDR3 is TGTGCCAGCAGCGCTGGGACAGACGATGGAAACACCATATATTTT. The chain has TRBV11-3 and TRBJ1-3; 7 nucleotides align to TRBD1. V lost 5 bases and J lost 3; bases outside the gene matches: 7. CDR3 length equals 15 residues. Per germline, CDR1 SGHNT and CDR2 YENEEA.

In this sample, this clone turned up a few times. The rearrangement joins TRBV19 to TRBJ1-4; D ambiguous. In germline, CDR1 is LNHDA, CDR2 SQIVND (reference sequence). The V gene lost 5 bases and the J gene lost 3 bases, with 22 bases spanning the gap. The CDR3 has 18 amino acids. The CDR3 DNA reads TGTGCCAGTAGTTTTGATAGGGTCGCCCCGGAAGCTAATGAAAAACTGTTTTTT. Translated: CASSFDRVAPEANEKLFF.

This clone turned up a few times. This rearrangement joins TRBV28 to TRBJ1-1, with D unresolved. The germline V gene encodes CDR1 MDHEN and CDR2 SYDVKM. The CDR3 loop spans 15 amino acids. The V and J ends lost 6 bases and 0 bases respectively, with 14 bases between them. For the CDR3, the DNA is TGTGCCAGCAGCCTGGCGGGTACATTGAACACTGAAGCTTTCTTT. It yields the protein CASSLAGTLNTEAFF.

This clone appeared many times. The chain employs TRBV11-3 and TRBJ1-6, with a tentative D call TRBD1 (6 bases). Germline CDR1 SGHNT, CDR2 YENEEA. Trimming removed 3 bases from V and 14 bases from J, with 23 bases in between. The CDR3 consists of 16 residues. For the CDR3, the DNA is TGTGCCAGCAGCTTTATGTCCCAGGGGATTTATGGCACCCTCCACTTT. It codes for CASSFMSQGIYGTLHF.

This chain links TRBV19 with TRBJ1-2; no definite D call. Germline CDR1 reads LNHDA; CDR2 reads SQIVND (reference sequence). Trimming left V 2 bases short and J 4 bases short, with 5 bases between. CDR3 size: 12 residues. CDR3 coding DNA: TGTGCCAGTAGTATATCAGTCTATGGCTACACCTTC. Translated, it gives CASSISVYGYTF. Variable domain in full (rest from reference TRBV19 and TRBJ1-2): DGGITQSPKYLFRKEGQNVTLSCEQNLNHDAMYWYRQDPGQGLRLIYYSQIVNDFQKGDIAEGYSVSREKKESFPLTVTSAQKNPTAFYLCASSISVYGYTFGSGTRLTVV.

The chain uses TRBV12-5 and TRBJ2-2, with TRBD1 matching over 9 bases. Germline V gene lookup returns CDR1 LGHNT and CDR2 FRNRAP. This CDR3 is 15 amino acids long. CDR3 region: CALRTGAGSTGELFF. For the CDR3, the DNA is TGTGCCCTCCGGACAGGGGCGGGGAGCACCGGGGAGCTGTTTTTT.

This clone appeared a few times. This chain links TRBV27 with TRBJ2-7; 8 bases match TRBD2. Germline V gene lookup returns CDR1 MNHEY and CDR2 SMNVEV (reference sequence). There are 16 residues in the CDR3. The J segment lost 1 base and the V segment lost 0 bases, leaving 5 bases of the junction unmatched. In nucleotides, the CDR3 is TGTGCCAGCAGTTTATCCCCTAGCGGGCCTTCCTACGAGCAGTACTTC. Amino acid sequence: CASSLSPSGPSYEQYF.

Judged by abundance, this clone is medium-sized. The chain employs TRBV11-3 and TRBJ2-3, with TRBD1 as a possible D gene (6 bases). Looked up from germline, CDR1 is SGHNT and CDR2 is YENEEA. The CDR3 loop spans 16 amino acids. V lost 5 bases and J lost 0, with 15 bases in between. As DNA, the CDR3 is TGTGCCAGCAGCCCCTGGGTAGGGACAAGCACAGATACGCAGTATTTT. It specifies CASSPWVGTSTDTQYF.

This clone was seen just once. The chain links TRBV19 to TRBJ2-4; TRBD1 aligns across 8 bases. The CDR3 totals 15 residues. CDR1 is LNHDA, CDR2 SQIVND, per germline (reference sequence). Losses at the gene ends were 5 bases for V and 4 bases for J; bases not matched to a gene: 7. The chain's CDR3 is CASSPLDRDKNIQYF. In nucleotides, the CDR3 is TGTGCCAGTAGTCCCCTGGACAGGGATAAAAACATTCAGTACTTC.

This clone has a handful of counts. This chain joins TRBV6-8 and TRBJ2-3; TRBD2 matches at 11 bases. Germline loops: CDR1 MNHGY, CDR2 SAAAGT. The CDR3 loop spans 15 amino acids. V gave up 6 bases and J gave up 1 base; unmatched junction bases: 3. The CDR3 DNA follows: TGTGCCAGCAGCCTTAGCGGGAGGGGCACAGATACGCAGTATTTT. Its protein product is CASSLSGRGTDTQYF.

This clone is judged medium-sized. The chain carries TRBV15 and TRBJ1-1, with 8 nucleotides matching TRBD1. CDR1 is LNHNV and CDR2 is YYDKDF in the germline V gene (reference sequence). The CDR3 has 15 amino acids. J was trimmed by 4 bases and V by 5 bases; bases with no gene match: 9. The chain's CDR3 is CATSGRQGKGTEAFF. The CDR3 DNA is TGTGCCACCAGCGGAAGACAGGGGAAGGGCACTGAAGCTTTCTTT.